These 30 T cell receptor beta chains came from one sample sequenced in a study of blood T cell repertoires in COVID-19. The method was immunoSEQ multiplex PCR; TCRdb's version includes in-frame clones alone and lacks a portion of them. The table lists hundreds of thousands of clones, approximately 80% of them singletons. Input material: peripheral blood. The origin of the receptors is a woman older than 75 with acute or convalescent COVID-19.

The chain joins TRBV4-1 to TRBJ1-1, with TRBD1 matching 8 bases. This CDR3 spans 13 amino acids. With 4 bases clipped from V and 4 bases from J, the junction kept 2 bases outside the gene matches. Germline values: CDR1 MGHRA, CDR2 YSYEKL. The CDR3 protein is CASSRTGSTEAFF. CDR3 DNA: TGCGCCAGCAGCCGGACAGGGTCCACTGAAGCTTTCTTT.

The chain employs TRBV10-3 and TRBJ1-2, with TRBD1 matching over 8 bases. The CDR3 is 15 amino acids. CDR1 is ENHRY and CDR2 is SYGVKD in the germline V gene. V shed 6 bases, J shed 0 bases, and the junction held 6 bases outside the gene matches. The CDR3 nucleotides are TGTGCCATCAGACAGGGGGACATTCCTAACTATGGCTACACCTTC. Translation: CAIRQGDIPNYGYTF.

The V call is TRBV7-9, the J call TRBJ1-2, with 7 nucleotides matching TRBD1. The V gene's germline CDR1 is SEHNR and CDR2 FQNEAQ (reference sequence). CDR3 size: 15 residues. The V segment lost 0 bases and the J segment 2 bases; nucleotides outside the gene matches: 3. The CDR3 coding sequence is TGTGCCAGCAGCTTAGCTGCAGGGGGAAACTATGGCTACACCTTC. Amino acids: CASSLAAGGNYGYTF.

The rearrangement links TRBV11-3 to TRBJ2-1; D gene uncertain. This CDR3 is 16 amino acids long. Looked up from germline, CDR1 is SGHNT and CDR2 is YENEEA. V was cut by 5 bases and J by 4 bases, with 18 bases left in between. The CDR3 DNA sequence: TGTGCCAGCAGCGGCGGAGAGCAACCCCCGTACAATGAGCAGTTCTTC. It specifies CASSGGEQPPYNEQFF.

The CDR3 reads CASSVRDRGPGELFF. CDR3 in DNA: TGTGCCAGCAGCGTAAGGGACAGGGGACCCGGGGAGCTGTTTTTT. This chain joins TRBV9 and TRBJ2-2; 10 bases fit TRBD1. V lost 1 base, J lost 6 bases, and 3 bases stayed unmatched. Germline lookup yields CDR1 SGDLS and CDR2 YYNGEE. The CDR3 consists of 15 residues.

The V call is TRBV28, the J call TRBJ1-5; D is undetermined. The CDR3 sequence is 14 residues long. Germline values: CDR1 MDHEN, CDR2 SYDVKM. The ends were cut back, 3 bases at V and 7 bases at J, with 13 bases in the middle. CDR3 sequence reads: CASSLVPSVQPQHF. CDR3 DNA: TGTGCCAGCAGTTTGGTTCCGAGTGTCCAGCCCCAGCATTTT.

The rearrangement uses TRBV2 and TRBJ1-2; D might be TRBD1 (5 bases). This CDR3 is 13 amino acids long. V lost 1 base and J 7 bases, leaving 10 bases between the germline ends. Germline CDR1 is SNHLY and CDR2 is FYNNEI. The CDR3 bases are TGTGCCAGCAGTGAAGGCGGAGGGACTGGCTACACCTTC. Protein sequence: CASSEGGGTGYTF.

J is TRBJ1-2 and V is TRBV24-1; 8 positions agree with TRBD1. V was pared by 3 bases and J by 3 bases, with 2 bases of the junction left unmatched. Per the germline V gene, CDR1 is KGHDR and CDR2 is SFDVKD. The CDR3 is 14 amino acids. This CDR3 reads CATSDTGQDYGYTF. In nucleotides, the CDR3 is TGTGCCACCAGTGATACGGGACAGGACTATGGCTACACCTTC.

The gene calls are TRBV28 and TRBJ1-2; 7 bases align to TRBD1. J gave up 4 bases and V 8 bases, and 4 bases lay outside the gene matches. Germline-derived CDR1 and CDR2 are MDHEN and SYDVKM. CDR3 size: 12 residues. This chain's CDR3 is CASWGQPYGYTF. The CDR3, as DNA: TGTGCCAGCTGGGGACAGCCCTATGGCTACACCTTC.

The J gene is TRBJ2-1, the V gene TRBV11-2; 15 bases agree with TRBD2. Germline trimming cut 6 bases from V and 0 bases from J; bases unmatched to any gene: 24. The CDR3 is 24 residues long. In germline, CDR1 is SGHAT, CDR2 FQNNGV. CDR3 coding DNA: TGTGCCAGCAGTTTTCCCCGACAGACAGGACTAGCGGGAGGGCGGGATAGCTCCTACAATGAGCAGTTCTTC. It is translated as CASSFPRQTGLAGGRDSSYNEQFF.

About this clone itself: The same CDR3 can be traced to other DNA sequences in this sample. The CDR3 region has the DNA TGTGCCAGCAGCCCCGACAGTAACTATGGCTACACCTTC. Amino acids: CASSPDSNYGYTF. The chain combines TRBV11-2 with TRBJ1-2; D may be TRBD1 (5 bases). Per germline, CDR1 SGHAT and CDR2 FQNNGV. There are 13 residues in the CDR3. Trimming shortened V by 5 bases and J by 1 base, and 8 bases separated the two germline ends.

This chain uses TRBV12-5 with TRBJ1-2, with no clear D. Per germline, CDR1 LGHNT and CDR2 FRNRAP. Trimming shortened V by 5 bases and J by 3 bases, and 19 bases separated the two germline ends. This CDR3 has 16 residues. As DNA, the CDR3 is TGTGCTAGTGGTCCCTACGAGGAGGGAGGGTACTATGGCTACACCTTC. Protein: CASGPYEEGGYYGYTF.

This clone was observed a single time. V is TRBV30 and J is TRBJ2-7; D is possibly TRBD2 (5 bases). The germline V gene encodes CDR1 GTSNPN and CDR2 SVGIG (reference sequence). V was trimmed by 2 bases and J by 3 bases, leaving 11 bases between them. CDR3 length: 13 residues. The CDR3 DNA sequence: TGTGCCTGGAGTCCGGCAGGAGGCTACGAGCAGTACTTC. This encodes CAWSPAGGYEQYF.

V and J are TRBV19 and TRBJ2-7; tentative D call: TRBD2 (5 bases). Germline CDR1 reads LNHDA; CDR2 reads SQIVND (reference sequence). CDR3 length: 14 amino acids. Trimming took off 1 base at V and 3 bases at J, with 10 bases between the two ends. The chain's CDR3 is CASSIAGRFYEQYF. The CDR3 DNA sequence: TGTGCCAGTAGTATAGCGGGAAGGTTCTACGAGCAGTACTTC.

This sequence joins TRBV7-2 and TRBJ2-2, with 7 bases identical to TRBD2. The germline CDR1 and CDR2 sequences are SGHTA and FQGNSA. With V trimmed by 6 bases and J by 5 bases, 9 bases remained unmatched. The CDR3 runs 15 residues. The CDR3 DNA is TGTGCCAGCAGTCCCGGGGACGGGGGGACCGGGGAGCTGTTTTTT. Translating gives CASSPGDGGTGELFF.

This clone appeared a few times. V usage is TRBV19 and J usage is TRBJ2-7; D is perhaps TRBD1 (5 bases). Germline CDR1 is LNHDA and CDR2 is SQIVND (reference sequence). The V gene lost 0 bases and the J gene lost 12 bases, with 12 bases spanning the gap. The CDR3 consists of 12 residues. The CDR3 protein is CASSIDRAPLYF. CDR3 nucleotides: TGTGCCAGTAGTATAGACAGGGCACCATTGTACTTC.

The V call is TRBV11-1, the J call TRBJ2-7; D is possibly TRBD2 (6 bases). Trimming cost V 0 bases and J 2 bases, with 8 bases left between them. Looked up from germline, CDR1 is SGHAT and CDR2 is FQDESV (reference sequence). The CDR3 has 14 amino acids. CDR3 nucleotides: TGTGCCAGCAGCTTAGCTCGGGGGACCTACGAGCAGTACTTC. It yields the protein CASSLARGTYEQYF.

The rearrangement links TRBV5-4 to TRBJ2-5, with 13 bases identical to TRBD2. CDR3 length: 15 amino acids. V lost 3 bases to trimming and J lost 1 base; unmatched junction nucleotides: 0. The germline gives CDR1 SGHNT, CDR2 YYREEE (reference sequence). CDR3 sequence (DNA): TGTGCCAGCAGCTGGACTAGCGGGGGCCAAGAGACCCAGTACTTC. The encoded protein is CASSWTSGGQETQYF. The variable domain in full, completed from reference TRBV5-4 and TRBJ2-5, reads ETGVTQSPTHLIKTRGQQVTLRCSSQSGHNTVSWYQQALGQGPQFIFQYYREEENGRGNFPPRFSGLQFPNYSSELNVNALELDDSALYLCASSWTSGGQETQYFGPGTRLLVL.

This clone showed up just once. The V and J genes are TRBV6-4 and TRBJ2-2, with TRBD1 matching 9 bases. This CDR3 has 14 residues. V shed 8 bases, J shed 1 base, and the junction held 2 bases outside the gene matches. Germline V CDR1 and CDR2: MRHNA, SNTAGT. The CDR3: CASRGQGNTGELFF. DNA of the CDR3: TGTGCCAGCCGGGGACAGGGGAACACCGGGGAGCTGTTTTTT.

This clone has only a few counts. The V call is TRBV5-8, the J call TRBJ1-2, with 9 bases identical to TRBD1. The CDR3 sequence is 18 residues long. Germline V gives CDR1 SGHTS, CDR2 YDEGEE. The V gene end was trimmed by 3 bases and the J gene end by 1 base; junction bases not matched to a gene: 13. Here the CDR3 DNA reads TGTGCCAGCAGCTCACCATTCACTGGGACAGGGATTAACTATGGCTACACCTTC. Amino acid sequence: CASSSPFTGTGINYGYTF. The whole variable domain, remainder taken from reference TRBV5-8 and TRBJ1-2, is EAGVTQSPTHLIKTRGQQATLRCSPISGHTSVYWYQQALGLGLQFLLWYDEGEERNRGNFPPRFSGRQFPNYSSELNVNALELEDSALYLCASSSPFTGTGINYGYTFGSGTRLTVV.

V is TRBV7-9 and J is TRBJ2-2, with D possibly matching TRBD1 (5 bases). The CDR3 loop spans 15 amino acids. V was cut by 3 bases and J by 4 bases, with 12 bases left in between. Germline CDR1 and CDR2: SEHNR and FQNEAQ (reference sequence). The CDR3 is CASSLQGPRTGELFF. CDR3 DNA: TGTGCCAGCAGCTTGCAGGGCCCTCGCACCGGGGAGCTGTTTTTT.

The chain carries TRBV28 and TRBJ2-7; D gene uncertain. The germline V gene encodes CDR1 MDHEN and CDR2 SYDVKM. CDR3 length: 11 amino acids. Between the trimmed V and J ends, which lost 6 bases and 8 bases, there was a span of 11 bases. The CDR3 DNA reads TGTGCCAGCAGGCTCGAGAGGAAGCAGTACTTC. Amino acids: CASRLERKQYF.

The chain carries TRBV5-4 and TRBJ2-2, with 8 bases identical to TRBD2. J lost 0 bases, V lost 4 bases, and 8 bases had no gene match. The germline CDR1 and CDR2 sequences are SGHNT and YYREEE (reference sequence). The CDR3 runs 17 residues. For the CDR3, the DNA is TGTGCCAGCAGCCCGAGGGGCGGGGGGCCGAACACCGGGGAGCTGTTTTTT. Amino acids: CASSPRGGGPNTGELFF.

V gene TRBV11-2 combines with J gene TRBJ1-2; D unresolved. CDR3 length: 15 amino acids. Trimming took off 5 bases at V and 4 bases at J, with 17 bases between the two ends. From germline, CDR1 is SGHAT and CDR2 FQNNGV. Here the CDR3 reads CASSLLREASYGYTF. The CDR3 coding sequence is TGTGCCAGCAGCCTTTTGCGGGAAGCAAGCTATGGCTACACCTTC. Supplemented by reference TRBV11-2 and TRBJ1-2, the full variable domain reads EAGVAQSPRYKIIEKRQSVAFWCNPISGHATLYWYQQILGQGPKLLIQFQNNGVVDDSQLPKDRFSAERLKGVDSTLKIQPAKLEDSAVYLCASSLLREASYGYTFGSGTRLTVV.

The J gene is TRBJ1-2, the V gene TRBV20-1, with D hard to call. The CDR3 totals 13 residues. The germline gives CDR1 DFQATT, CDR2 SNEGSKA (reference sequence). Trimming shortened V by 3 bases and J by 5 bases, and 13 bases separated the two germline ends. CDR3 nucleotides: TGCAGTGCTAGTGGAACGGAGGGATATGGCTACACCTTC. It codes for CSASGTEGYGYTF.

The rearrangement links TRBV4-1 to TRBJ1-5; possibly TRBD1 for D (6 bases). V was clipped by 0 bases and J by 7 bases, with 7 bases between them. The CDR3 runs to 13 residues. CDR1 and CDR2 from the germline V gene are MGHRA and YSYEKL. The CDR3 spells CASSQEGQQPQHF. CDR3 nucleotides: TGCGCCAGCAGCCAAGAAGGACAGCAGCCCCAGCATTTT.

The V and J genes are TRBV19 and TRBJ1-4, with 9 bases aligning to TRBD1. After removal of 5 bases from V and 7 bases from J, the junction contained 11 bases not matched to a gene. The CDR3 length is 16 residues. Germline CDR1 LNHDA, CDR2 SQIVND (reference sequence). The CDR3 DNA follows: TGTGCCAGTAGTTATTCAATGACAGGGGGAAGTGAAAAACTGTTTTTT. It specifies CASSYSMTGGSEKLFF.

The genes are TRBV9 and TRBJ2-3, with 7 bases aligning to TRBD1. With V trimmed by 0 bases and J by 4 bases, 8 bases remained unmatched. The CDR3 spans 16 residues. Looked up from germline, CDR1 is SGDLS and CDR2 is YYNGEE. The CDR3 reads CASSVVGQGVPDTQYF. The CDR3 DNA reads TGTGCCAGCAGCGTAGTAGGGCAGGGGGTCCCAGATACGCAGTATTTT.

The chain is built from TRBV5-8 and TRBJ1-6, with TRBD1 as a possible D gene (5 bases). The ends were cut back, 0 bases at V and 10 bases at J, with 8 bases in the middle. Germline V CDR1 and CDR2: SGHTS, YDEGEE. The CDR3 covers 13 residues. CDR3 loop: CASSLAGSSPLHF. CDR3 sequence (DNA): TGTGCCAGCAGCTTGGCAGGGTCCTCACCCCTCCACTTT.

The J gene is TRBJ1-1, the V gene TRBV29-1; the D is unclear. Per the germline V gene, CDR1 is SQVTM and CDR2 is ANQGSEA. The V end was cut by 7 bases, the J end by 7 bases, with 16 bases between. The CDR3 is 12 residues long. The DNA for the CDR3 is TGCAGCGCCGACCGGGGTGGTGGTGAAGCTTTCTTT. Translation: CSADRGGGEAFF.